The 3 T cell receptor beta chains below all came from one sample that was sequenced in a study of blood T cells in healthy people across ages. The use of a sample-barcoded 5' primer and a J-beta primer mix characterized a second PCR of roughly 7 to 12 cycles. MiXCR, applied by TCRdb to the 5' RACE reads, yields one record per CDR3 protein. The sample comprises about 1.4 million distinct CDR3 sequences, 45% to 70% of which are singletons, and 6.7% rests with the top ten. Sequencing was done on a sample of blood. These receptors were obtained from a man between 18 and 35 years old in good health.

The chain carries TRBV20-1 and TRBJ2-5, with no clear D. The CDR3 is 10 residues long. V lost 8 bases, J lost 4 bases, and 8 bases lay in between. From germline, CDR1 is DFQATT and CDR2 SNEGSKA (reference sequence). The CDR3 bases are TGCAGTCCATTGCTAGAGACCCAGTACTTC. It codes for CSPLLETQYF.

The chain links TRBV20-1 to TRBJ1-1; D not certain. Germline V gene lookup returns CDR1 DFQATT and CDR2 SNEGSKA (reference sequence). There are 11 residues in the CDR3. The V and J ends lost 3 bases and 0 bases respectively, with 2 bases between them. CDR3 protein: CSARMNTEAFF. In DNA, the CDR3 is TGCAGTGCTAGGATGAACACTGAAGCTTTCTTT.

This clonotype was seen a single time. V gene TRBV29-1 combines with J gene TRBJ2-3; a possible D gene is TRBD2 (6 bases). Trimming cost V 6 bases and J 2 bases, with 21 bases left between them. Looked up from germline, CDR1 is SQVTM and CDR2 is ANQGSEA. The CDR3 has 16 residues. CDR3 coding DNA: TGCAGCGTCGTTCTTTGGGCCGGGGAGGACACAGATACGCAGTATTTT. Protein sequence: CSVVLWAGEDTDTQYF.